One and the same sample provided the 19 T cell receptor beta chains below, sequenced in a study of blood T cell repertoires in COVID-19. Only in-frame clones appear in the TCRdb table, and some are missing; sequencing was by immunoSEQ multiplex PCR. The profile shows around 250,000 clones, approximately 87% of them singletons. The sequencing input was peripheral blood. The receptors stem from a man between 60 and 70 years old with acute or convalescent COVID-19.

This clone is a singleton in its sample. The chain recombines TRBV28 with TRBJ2-2; 11 bases align to TRBD2. The V gene end was trimmed by 5 bases and the J gene end by 2 bases; junction bases not matched to a gene: 10. The germline V gene encodes CDR1 MDHEN and CDR2 SYDVKM. This CDR3 contains 18 residues. CDR3 protein: CASSTPMTSGDNTGELFF. CDR3 coding DNA: TGTGCCAGCAGTACCCCTATGACTAGCGGGGACAACACCGGGGAGCTGTTTTTT.

The gene calls are TRBV6-1 and TRBJ1-3, with TRBD1 matching over 7 bases. Trimming at V came to 5 bases and at J to 5 bases, leaving 9 bases not matched to a gene. CDR3 length: 15 residues. Germline assignment: CDR1 MNHNS and CDR2 SASEGT. DNA for the CDR3: TGTGCCAGCAGTTCCCATGGGACAGAGCGAAACACCATATATTTT. It is translated as CASSSHGTERNTIYF.

This clone was recorded only once. V and J are TRBV18 and TRBJ2-1, with TRBD1 matching 9 bases. CDR1 is KGHSH, CDR2 LQKENI, per germline. V lost 2 bases, J lost 9 bases, and 8 bases stayed unmatched. The CDR3 loop spans 15 amino acids. CDR3 residues: CASSPEGTGLGEQFF. In DNA form, the CDR3 reads TGTGCCAGCTCACCAGAGGGGACAGGGCTTGGTGAGCAGTTCTTC. Based on the CDR3 plus reference TRBV18 and TRBJ2-1, the full variable domain is NAGVMQNPRHLVRRRGQEARLRCSPMKGHSHVYWYRQLPEEGLKFMVYLQKENIIDESGMPKERFSAEFPKEGPSILRIQQVVRGDSAAYFCASSPEGTGLGEQFFGPGTRLTVL.

The chain has TRBV7-8 and TRBJ2-7, with 9 bases fitting TRBD1. Trimming took 5 bases from V and 9 from J; bases not matched to a gene: 17. The length of the CDR3 is 16 residues. CDR1 is SGHVS and CDR2 is FQNEAQ in the germline V gene. This CDR3 is CASSVSTRQGVLGQYF. The CDR3 region has the DNA TGTGCCAGCAGCGTTTCGACGAGACAGGGGGTCTTAGGGCAGTACTTC.

The chain links TRBV11-1 to TRBJ2-3, with 10 bases that match TRBD2. CDR3 length equals 15 residues. V lost 5 bases, J lost 3 bases, and 5 bases stayed unmatched. CDR1 and CDR2 (germline): SGHAT, FQDESV (reference sequence). The CDR3 DNA is TGTGCCAGCAGCAGGGGACTAGCGAAGACAGATACGCAGTATTTT. Translating it yields CASSRGLAKTDTQYF. The full variable domain, its missing parts supplied by reference TRBV11-1 and TRBJ2-3, is EAEVAQSPRYKITEKSQAVAFWCDPISGHATLYWYRQILGQGPELLVQFQDESVVDDSQLPKDRFSAERLKGVDSTLKIQPAELGDSAMYLCASSRGLAKTDTQYFGPGTRLTVL.

The genes are TRBV5-1 and TRBJ2-7, with TRBD1 identical over 7 bases. The CDR3 has 16 residues. Germline V gene lookup returns CDR1 SGHRS and CDR2 YFSETQ. The V gene end was trimmed by 3 bases and the J gene end by 2 bases; junction bases not matched to a gene: 11. The CDR3 is CASSSFGTAITYEQYF. In DNA form, the CDR3 reads TGCGCCAGCAGCTCGTTCGGGACAGCGATAACCTACGAGCAGTACTTC.

The chain has TRBV27 and TRBJ2-1; TRBD2 is a possible D gene (5 bases). Germline V lookup: CDR1 MNHEY, CDR2 SMNVEV (reference sequence). V dropped 10 bases and J dropped 6 bases, with 16 bases sitting between them. This CDR3 region has 13 residues. The chain's CDR3 is CATGIGLSNEQFF. As DNA, the CDR3 is TGTGCCACTGGAATCGGACTGAGCAATGAGCAGTTCTTC.

CDR3 coding DNA: TGTGCCACCCCTTTGGGAGGGGGTAATGAAAAACTGTTTTTT. Amino acid sequence: CATPLGGGNEKLFF. The V gene is TRBV24-1, the J gene TRBJ1-4; weak D call: TRBD1 (6 bases). Germline CDR1 KGHDR, CDR2 SFDVKD. The CDR3 covers 14 residues. The V end was cut by 9 bases, the J end by 4 bases, with 14 bases between.

The chain uses TRBV25-1 and TRBJ1-4; D may be TRBD1 (6 bases). The CDR3 contains 12 residues. Germline V gene lookup returns CDR1 MGHDK and CDR2 SYGVNS. V dropped 3 bases and J dropped 8 bases, with 7 bases sitting between them. CDR3 nucleotides: TGTGCCAGCAGTGATAGGGGGGAAAAACTGTTTTTT. Amino acids: CASSDRGEKLFF.

This chain joins TRBV11-3 and TRBJ1-2; TRBD1 agrees at 8 bases. Germline CDR1 reads SGHNT; CDR2 reads YENEEA. The CDR3 is 16 residues long. With 5 bases clipped from V and 0 bases from J, the junction kept 8 bases outside the gene matches. The CDR3, as DNA: TGTGCCAGCAGCGCGCCTGGGGACAGGTCTAACTATGGCTACACCTTC. It is translated as CASSAPGDRSNYGYTF.

The chain recombines TRBV6-2 or TRBV6-3 with TRBJ2-4, with 16 bases that match TRBD2. Germline V CDR1 and CDR2: MNHEY, SVGEGT. The V segment lost 1 base and the J segment 3 bases; nucleotides outside the gene matches: 9. This CDR3 spans 20 amino acids. CDR3 amino acids: CASSYLLGLAGGPGKNIQYF. The CDR3 DNA sequence: TGTGCCAGCAGTTACTTACTGGGACTAGCGGGAGGGCCGGGCAAAAACATTCAGTACTTC.

The chain couples TRBV7-6 to TRBJ1-4; no firm D call. CDR1 is SGHVS and CDR2 is FNYEAQ in the germline V gene. Trimming took 7 bases from V and 4 from J, leaving 13 bases between them. The length of the CDR3 is 14 residues. CDR3: CASKPELDNEKLFF. The CDR3 nucleotides read TGTGCCAGCAAACCGGAGCTAGATAATGAAAAACTGTTTTTT.

The chain couples TRBV28 to TRBJ2-1; 7 bases align to TRBD2. V trimming: 7 bases; J trimming: 15 bases; junction bases outside the gene matches: 15. Germline CDR1 reads MDHEN; CDR2 reads SYDVKM. The CDR3 length is 13 residues. This chain's CDR3 is CASTTGGAGRRFF. In nucleotides, the CDR3 is TGTGCCAGCACCACCGGAGGAGCGGGGAGACGGTTCTTC.

The chain carries TRBV6-6 and TRBJ2-7, with 9 bases matching TRBD2. The CDR3 contains 16 residues. The trim removed 5 bases at V and 0 bases at J, leaving 8 bases unmatched. CDR1 is MNHNY and CDR2 is SVGAGI in the germline V gene (reference sequence). The CDR3 spells CASSLPPSGISYEQYF. The CDR3 nucleotides are TGTGCCAGCAGTCTCCCGCCTAGCGGGATCTCCTACGAGCAGTACTTC.

This clone has a handful of counts. The V gene is TRBV3-1 (or the pseudogene TRBV3-2), the J gene TRBJ1-4; 7 bases map to TRBD1. Germline loops: CDR1 LGHDT, CDR2 YNNKEL (reference sequence). This CDR3 has 17 amino acids. The trim removed 3 bases at V and 4 bases at J, leaving 11 bases unmatched. CDR3 amino acids: CASSHRRPGQINEKLFF. As DNA, the CDR3 is TGTGCCAGCAGCCATCGCAGACCGGGACAGATTAATGAAAAACTGTTTTTT.

The chain joins TRBV24-1 to TRBJ1-1; 8 bases fit TRBD1. The CDR3 is 16 amino acids. Germline assignment: CDR1 KGHDR and CDR2 SFDVKD. J was trimmed by 4 bases and V by 4 bases; bases with no gene match: 10. The CDR3 DNA is TGTGCCACCAGTGACTCCGACAGGGGACGGAGCACTGAAGCTTTCTTT. It yields the protein CATSDSDRGRSTEAFF.

V gene TRBV7-2 combines with J gene TRBJ2-2; a weak D match, TRBD1 (6 bases). From germline, CDR1 is SGHTA and CDR2 FQGNSA. The ends were cut back, 3 bases at V and 4 bases at J, with 12 bases in the middle. This CDR3 has 15 residues. CDR3 residues: CASSFRTVSTGELFF. In DNA, the CDR3 is TGTGCCAGCAGCTTTCGGACAGTAAGCACCGGGGAGCTGTTTTTT.

The table lists this clone with a count of one. The chain combines TRBV3-1 (or the pseudogene TRBV3-2) with TRBJ1-2, with D possibly being TRBD1 (5 bases). V was shortened by 0 bases and J by 7 bases, with 12 bases between the two germline ends. This CDR3 region has 14 residues. CDR1 is LGHDT, CDR2 YNNKEL, per germline (reference sequence). The CDR3 loop reads CASSQDMRTLGYTF. The CDR3 nucleotides read TGTGCCAGCAGCCAAGATATGCGGACACTTGGCTACACCTTC.

The chain is built from TRBV11-3 and TRBJ2-4, with unresolved D. The CDR3 covers 15 residues. Looked up from germline, CDR1 is SGHNT and CDR2 is YENEEA. The V gene lost 1 base and the J gene lost 0 bases, with 7 bases spanning the gap. This CDR3 is CASSLVLVAKNIQYF. The CDR3 DNA reads TGTGCCAGCAGCTTAGTACTTGTAGCCAAAAACATTCAGTACTTC.